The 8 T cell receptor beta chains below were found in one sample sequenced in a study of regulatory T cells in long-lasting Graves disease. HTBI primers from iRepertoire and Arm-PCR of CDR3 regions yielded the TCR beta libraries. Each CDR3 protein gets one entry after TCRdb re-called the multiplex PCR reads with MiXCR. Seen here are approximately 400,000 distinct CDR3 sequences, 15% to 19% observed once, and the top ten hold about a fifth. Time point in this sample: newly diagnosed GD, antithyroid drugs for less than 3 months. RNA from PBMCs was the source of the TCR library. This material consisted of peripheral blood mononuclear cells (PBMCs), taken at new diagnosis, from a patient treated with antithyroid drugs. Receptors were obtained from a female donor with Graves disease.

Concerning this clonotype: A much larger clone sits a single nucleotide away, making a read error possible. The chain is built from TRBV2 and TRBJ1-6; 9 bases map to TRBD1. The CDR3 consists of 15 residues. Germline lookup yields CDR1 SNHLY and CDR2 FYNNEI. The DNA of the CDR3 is TGTGCCAGCAGTAACCGGGGACAGGGTAATTCACCCCCCCACTTT. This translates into CASSNRGQGNSPPHF.

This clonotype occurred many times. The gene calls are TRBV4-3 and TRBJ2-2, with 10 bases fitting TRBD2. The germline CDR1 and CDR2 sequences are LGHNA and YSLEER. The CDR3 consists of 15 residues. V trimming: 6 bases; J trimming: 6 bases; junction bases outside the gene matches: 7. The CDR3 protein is CASRGTSEGAGELFF. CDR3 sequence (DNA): TGCGCCAGCAGGGGGACTAGCGAGGGGGCCGGGGAGCTGTTTTTT.

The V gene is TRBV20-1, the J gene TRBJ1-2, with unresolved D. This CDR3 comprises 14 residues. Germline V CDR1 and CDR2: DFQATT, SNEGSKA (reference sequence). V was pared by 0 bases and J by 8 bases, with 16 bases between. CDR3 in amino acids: CSARDSGRAVGYTF. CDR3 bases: TGCAGTGCTAGAGATTCTGGACGGGCTGTGGGCTACACCTTC.

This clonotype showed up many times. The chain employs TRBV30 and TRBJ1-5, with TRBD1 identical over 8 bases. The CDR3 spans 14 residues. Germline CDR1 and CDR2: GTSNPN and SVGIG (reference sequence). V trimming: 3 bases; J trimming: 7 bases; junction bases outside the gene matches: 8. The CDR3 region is CAWSPGQGWQPQHF. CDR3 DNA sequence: TGTGCCTGGAGCCCCGGACAGGGTTGGCAGCCCCAGCATTTT.

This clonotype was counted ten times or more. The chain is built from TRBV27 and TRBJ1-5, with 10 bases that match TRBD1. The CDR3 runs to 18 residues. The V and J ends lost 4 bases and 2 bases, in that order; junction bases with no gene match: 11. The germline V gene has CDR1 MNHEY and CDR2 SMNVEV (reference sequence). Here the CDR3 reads CASSSATVGQGGNQPQHF. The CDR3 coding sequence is TGTGCCAGCAGTTCAGCGACAGTAGGACAGGGGGGCAATCAGCCCCAGCATTTT.

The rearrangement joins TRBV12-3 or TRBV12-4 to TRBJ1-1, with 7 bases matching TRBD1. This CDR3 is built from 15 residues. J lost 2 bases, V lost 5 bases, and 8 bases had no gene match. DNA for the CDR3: TGTGCCAGCAGTATGTTCGGGACAGCAAACACTGAAGCTTTCTTT. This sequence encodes CASSMFGTANTEAFF.

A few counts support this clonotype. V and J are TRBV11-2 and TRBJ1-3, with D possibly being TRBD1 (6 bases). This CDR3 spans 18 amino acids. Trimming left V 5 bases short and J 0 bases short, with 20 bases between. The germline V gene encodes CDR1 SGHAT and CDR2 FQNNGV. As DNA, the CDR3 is TGTGCCAGCAGCATTACGGACAGCGCCTATAGCTCTGGAAACACCATATATTTT. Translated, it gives CASSITDSAYSSGNTIYF.

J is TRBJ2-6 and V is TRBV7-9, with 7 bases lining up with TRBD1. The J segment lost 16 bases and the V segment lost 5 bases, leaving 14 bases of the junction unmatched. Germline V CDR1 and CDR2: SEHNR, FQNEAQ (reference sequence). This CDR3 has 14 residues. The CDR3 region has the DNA TGTGCCAGCAGCCCCCCAGGGGGTGGGCAGAGTCTGACTTTC. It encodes CASSPPGGGQSLTF. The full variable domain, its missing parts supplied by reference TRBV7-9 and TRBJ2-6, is DTGVSQNPRHKITKRGQNVTFRCDPISEHNRLYWYRQTLGQGPEFLTYFQNEAQLEKSRLLSDRFSAERPKGSFSTLEIQRTEQGDSAMYLCASSPPGGGQSLTFGAGSRLTVL.